The following is a T cell receptor (beta chain) sequence with its context. This clonotype was observed a few times. The antigen this receptor binds is unknown. It has no much larger one-base neighbor in the sample; base qualities were not kept. The data belong to a study of T cells in Graves' hyperthyroidism and ophthalmopathy (dated by TCRdb to between 2018 and 2021). Regarding the study in general: Peripheral blood samples were taken at the time of initial diagnosis, prior to any treatment. A discovery cohort of fewer than 110 patients, 43 with Graves' ophthalmopathy and under 60 with stable Graves' hyperthyroidism, was used to find distinguishing TCR V-J signatures. An independent validation cohort of 18 to 20 hyperthyroidism patients and approximately 16 patients who later progressed to ophthalmopathy tested prospective prediction of ophthalmopathy. For training and testing, the 100 or so patients in the discovery cohort were randomly divided in a 7:3 ratio. Thyroid tissue and blood T-cell repertoires from six Graves' hyperthyroidism patients were also compared in the study. Following sampling, methimazole starting at 30 mg daily was given to hyperthyroidism patients, and high-dose intravenous methylprednisolone was given to ophthalmopathy patients. The paper reports TCR Vbeta CDR3 sequencing of some 140 peripheral blood samples: 43 ophthalmopathy, under 85 hyperthyroidism and around 17 progressor patients.

CDR1 SGHKS and CDR2 YYEKEE were looked up in the germline V gene (reference sequence). Compared with germline, V lacks 1 base and J lacks 3 bases; bases without a gene match: 4. The CDR3, from cysteine to phenylalanine, totals 17 residues. CDR3 DNA is the only sequence kept; it has 51 bases, read in frame from the first base. General study outcomes and caveats: Sample size was not statistically predetermined, and investigators were not blinded to group allocation. A 13 V-J signature model separated ophthalmopathy from stable hyperthyroidism, with about 90% sensitivity and 81% to 83% specificity in cross-validation and 80%/75% in testing. In validation, progression to ophthalmopathy was predicted by the model with approximately 67% sensitivity and approximately 78% specificity, a median of about 6.4 months before onset. Most expanded thyroid clonotypes (frequency above 0.001) were also found in blood, which suggests that blood repertoires may mirror thyroid immune responses.

A patient counted as having stable Graves' hyperthyroidism if no progression to ophthalmopathy occurred over 18 months of follow-up. Hyperthyroidism patients were newly diagnosed, had a disease duration of under 2 months, and were aged 18 to 65 years. Exclusion was applied to patients with uncontrolled infections, other autoimmune diseases, pregnancy or lactation. Diagnoses were established on the basis of clinical symptoms, serum thyroxine and TRAb, thyroid ultrasound, and orbital computed tomography. Ficoll-Paque density gradient centrifugation was used to isolate PBMCs from 9.5 to 10 ml of fresh peripheral blood. Total RNA was extracted using Trizol reagent, and RNA quality was assessed on an Agilent 2100 Bioanalyzer. The TCR beta CDR3 regions were amplified from the RNA transcripts. The TCR CDR3 was subjected to a first round of RT-PCR using the HTBI primer set and the Qiagen OneStep RT-PCR kit. A second multiplex PCR round built the libraries, followed by size selection and purification. Sequencing of the libraries was done on an Illumina HiSeq2000 using paired-end 100 bp reads. Per the source publication's procedure: SOAPnuke was used to process the raw data, with reads discarded if the reads contained adapters or uncalled bases, had a mean Phred below 15, or lacked an exact constant-primer or identifier match. High-quality paired reads were merged with COPE v1.2.5, and unique nucleotide sequences were defined as clonotypes. MiTCR v1.1 was used to align clonotypes to the IMGT TRBV, TRBD and TRBJ reference segments. The analysis included only V-J combinations with a frequency above 0.0001, which together covered roughly 99% of the repertoires. The TCS score was defined as the ratio of F50 (clonal expansion) to E x V (chaos), calculated using BLOSUM62-based TCRdist between CDR3 peptides within each V-J. Welch's t-statistics and random forest reduced several hundred V-J features to roughly 13, which were used in a naive Bayes classifier (R e1071). TCRdb's own reprocessing of the public reads used fastp at Q25 and MiXCR and kept productive beta chains. Rows with a matching CDR3 protein are joined into one entry that keeps the most common DNA and genes. In this record, the V and J calls reflect TCRdb's handling and not the investigators' own analysis. The sample records around 620,000 distinct CDR3 sequences, roughly 17% of which are singletons. Clones ranked in the top ten supply 3.5% to 4% of the sample.

The sequence joins TRBV5-5 to TRBJ2-6; 10 bases in between match TRBD1. The source of this sequence is a woman aged 25 to 39 with Graves' hyperthyroidism. Sequencing was performed on blood. The CDR3 reads as follows: CASSLQTGGRGANVLTF. In nucleotides, the sequence is TGTGCCAGCAGCTTGCAGACAGGGGGCCGTGGGGCCAACGTCCTGACTTTC.